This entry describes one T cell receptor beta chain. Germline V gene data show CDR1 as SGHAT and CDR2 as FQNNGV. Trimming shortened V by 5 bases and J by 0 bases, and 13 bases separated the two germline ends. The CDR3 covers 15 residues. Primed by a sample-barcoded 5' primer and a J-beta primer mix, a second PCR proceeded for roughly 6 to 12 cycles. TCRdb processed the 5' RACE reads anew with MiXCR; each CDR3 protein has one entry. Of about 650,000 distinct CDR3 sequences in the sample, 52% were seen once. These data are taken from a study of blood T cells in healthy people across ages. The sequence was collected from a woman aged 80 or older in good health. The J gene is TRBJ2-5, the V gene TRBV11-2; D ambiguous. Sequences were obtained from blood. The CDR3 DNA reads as TGTGCCAGCAGCCGCCAAGGACGGAACCAAGAGACCCAGTACTTC. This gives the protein CASSRQGRNQETQYF.